Listed below are T cell receptor beta chains from one sample, sequenced in a study of CD4 T cells in relation to SARS-CoV-2 and coronaviruses. TCRdb's table, derived via immunoSEQ multiplex PCR, lists solely in-frame clones and lacks some. The data show 24,000 or so clones, with about three quarters seen just once and just over 20% held by the top ten. The antigens these receptors bind are not known. The sequenced sample was CD4+ T cells from PBMCs, cultured in vitro. Source of these receptors: a human donor in good health. Both conserved end residues are part of each CDR3. The D gene is left open where the match is weak. The listing skips clone size in some rows; elsewhere it reads once, few, many or a size class.

D gene | J gene | V gene | clone size | CDR3 protein | CDR3 DNA
TRBD2 | TRBJ2-7 | TRBV29-1 | . | CSVRSSGSYEQYF | TGCAGCGTTCGATCTAGCGGGAGCTACGAGCAGTACTTC
TRBD2 | TRBJ2-3 | TRBV10-2 | . | CASKSLAASTDTQYF | TGCGCCAGCAAAAGTCTAGCGGCTAGCACAGATACGCAGTATTTT
. | TRBJ2-3 | TRBV7-9 | once | CASSPPGGALGTDTQYF | TGTGCCAGCAGCCCTCCGGGGGGCGCCCTGGGCACAGATACGCAGTATTTT
TRBD1 | TRBJ1-6 | TRBV6-1 | once | CASSVTQGPYNSPLHF | TGTGCCAGCAGTGTCACACAGGGGCCCTATAATTCACCCCTCCACTTT
. | TRBJ2-7 | TRBV9 | . | CASSPGPNQLEQYF | TGTGCCAGCAGCCCCGGACCGAACCAGTTGGAGCAGTACTTC
. | TRBJ2-3 | TRBV5-1 | . | CASSNRPRDPDTQYF | TGCGCCAGCAGCAACCGTCCCCGAGACCCAGATACGCAGTATTTT
. | TRBJ1-3 | TRBV3-1/TRBV3-2 | . | CASSQGTQGDTIYF | TGTGCCAGCAGCCAAGGTACCCAGGGAGACACCATATATTTT
TRBD1 | TRBJ2-7 | TRBV3-1/TRBV3-2 | once | CASSQDTGQGREQYF | TGTGCCAGCAGCCAAGATACTGGACAGGGGAGAGAGCAGTACTTC
. | TRBJ2-6 | TRBV27 | few | CASSFRAAGTAGVGANVLTF | TGTGCCAGCAGTTTTCGGGCCGCCGGGACGGCGGGTGTTGGGGCCAACGTCCTGACTTTC
TRBD1 | TRBJ1-1 | TRBV10-3 | few | CAISSGQGAGANTEAFF | TGTGCCATCAGTTCGGGACAGGGGGCCGGGGCGAACACTGAAGCTTTCTTT
TRBD2 | TRBJ2-3 | TRBV25-1 | . | CASSAGGTDTQYF | TGTGCCAGCAGTGCCGGGGGGACAGATACGCAGTATTTT
TRBD1 | TRBJ1-2 | TRBV14 | . | CASSPRQGEAYGYTF | TGTGCCAGCAGCCCTAGACAGGGAGAAGCCTATGGCTACACCTTC
TRBD1 | TRBJ2-2 | TRBV4-3 | . | CASSRTTGGSDTGELFF | TGCGCCAGCAGTCGAACAACAGGGGGCTCGGACACCGGGGAGCTGTTTTTT
TRBD1 | TRBJ1-4 | TRBV5-1 | . | CASSFGDRGYENVFF | TGCGCCAGCAGCTTCGGGGACAGGGGGTATGAAAATGTGTTTTTT
TRBD1 | TRBJ1-1 | TRBV6-2/TRBV6-3 | . | CASSWGQGTEAFF | TGTGCCAGCAGTTGGGGACAGGGGACTGAAGCTTTCTTT
. | TRBJ2-1 | TRBV6-2/TRBV6-3 | once | CASSYLGLQDDEQFF | TGTGCCAGCAGTTATTTGGGTCTTCAAGACGATGAGCAGTTCTTC
TRBD1 | TRBJ1-6 | TRBV7-9 | . | CASSQPTGVENSPLHF | TGTGCCAGCAGCCAACCGACAGGGGTGGAGAATTCACCCCTCCACTTT
. | TRBJ2-5 | TRBV29-1 | . | CSGAASLGTQYF | TGCAGCGGGGCCGCTAGCTTGGGGACCCAGTACTTC
TRBD1 | TRBJ2-3 | TRBV11-3 | . | CASSLGLQGETDTQYF | TGTGCCAGCAGCTTAGGGTTACAGGGGGAAACGGATACGCAGTATTTT
TRBD1 | TRBJ2-1 | TRBV11-2 | . | CASSLEGTAFYNEQFF | TGTGCCAGCAGCTTAGAGGGGACAGCTTTTTACAATGAGCAGTTCTTC
. | TRBJ2-1 | TRBV5-1 | . | CASSADGGLSEQFF | TGCGCCAGCAGCGCGGACGGGGGACTCAGTGAGCAGTTCTTC
. | TRBJ1-3 | TRBV6-2/TRBV6-3 | . | CASSYSPGSGNTIYF | TGTGCCAGCAGTTACTCGCCAGGGAGTGGAAACACCATATATTTT
. | TRBJ1-1 | TRBV4-1 | . | CASSPTAVAEAFF | TGCGCCAGCAGCCCGACAGCAGTCGCCGAAGCTTTCTTT
. | TRBJ2-2 | TRBV7-3 | . | CASSLTGGANTGELFF | TGTGCCAGCAGCTTAACAGGGGGTGCGAACACCGGGGAGCTGTTTTTT
. | TRBJ2-1 | TRBV7-9 | . | CASSTYNGGYNEQFF | TGTGCCAGCAGCACGTATAATGGGGGTTACAATGAGCAGTTCTTC
. | TRBJ1-6 | TRBV6-2/TRBV6-3 | . | CASSYRGGGAPLHF | TGTGCCAGCAGTTACAGGGGCGGCGGGGCACCCCTCCACTTT
. | TRBJ1-5 | TRBV21-1 | . | CASSNVRDLGVNQPQHF | TGTGCCAGCAGCAATGTCAGGGACCTGGGAGTAAATCAGCCCCAGCATTTT
. | TRBJ2-7 | TRBV6-6 | . | CASTASAFYEQYF | TGTGCCAGCACCGCCAGTGCCTTCTACGAGCAGTACTTC
. | TRBJ1-5 | TRBV19 | once | CASSPTSRQPQHF | TGTGCCAGTAGCCCTACCTCGAGACAGCCCCAGCATTTT
. | TRBJ2-3 | TRBV6-6 | . | CASSSGLPDTQYF | TGTGCCAGCAGTTCCGGGTTACCAGATACGCAGTATTTT
. | TRBJ2-5 | TRBV12-5 | . | CASGLYPLNRGQETQYF | TGTGCTAGTGGTTTGTACCCATTAAACCGCGGCCAAGAGACCCAGTACTTC
. | TRBJ1-2 | TRBV5-4 | . | CASSLMGPYGYTF | TGTGCCAGCAGCTTGATGGGGCCCTATGGCTACACCTTC
. | TRBJ2-3 | TRBV28 | once | CASSFPPTQYF | TGTGCCAGCAGTTTCCCCCCTACGCAGTATTTT
TRBD1 | TRBJ2-5 | TRBV5-1 | . | CASSPRTGGSETQYF | TGCGCCAGCAGCCCTCGGACAGGGGGCAGTGAGACCCAGTACTTC
TRBD2 | TRBJ2-7 | TRBV27 | . | CASSPGWGLAGDYEQYF | TGTGCCAGCAGTCCGGGCTGGGGACTAGCGGGAGACTACGAGCAGTACTTC
TRBD2 | TRBJ2-7 | TRBV5-1 | few | CASSLDRGDVNEQYF | TGCGCCAGCAGCTTGGACCGGGGGGACGTCAACGAGCAGTACTTC
TRBD2 | TRBJ2-1 | TRBV29-1 | . | CSVGLAGANEQFF | TGCAGCGTTGGACTAGCGGGGGCGAATGAGCAGTTCTTC
. | TRBJ2-3 | TRBV11-2 | . | CASSLSGIYTDTQYF | TGTGCCAGCAGCTTATCGGGGATATACACAGATACGCAGTATTTT
. | TRBJ2-5 | TRBV12-3/TRBV12-4 | . | CASRTGYQETQYF | TGTGCCAGCAGGACCGGGTACCAAGAGACCCAGTACTTC
. | TRBJ2-1 | TRBV6-2/TRBV6-3 | few | CASSPRNEQFF | TGTGCCAGCAGCCCTCGGAATGAGCAGTTCTTC
. | TRBJ2-5 | TRBV4-1 | . | CASSQADRDGETQYF | TGCGCCAGCAGCCAAGCAGATAGGGACGGAGAGACCCAGTACTTC
. | TRBJ2-1 | TRBV2 | . | CASSLLRSSYNEQFF | TGTGCCAGCAGTCTCCTACGAAGCTCCTACAATGAGCAGTTCTTC